Listed here are 19 T cell receptor beta chains from one sample, sequenced in a study of Ad26.COV2.S vaccination and SARS-CoV-2 variants. Treatment described: roughly 19 received Ad26.COV2.S at low or high dose, single or two shots; 5 received placebo; per-sample allocation not given. Collection of samples fell on day 63 after the first vaccine or placebo injection. The protocol was immunoSEQ multiplex PCR, while the TCRdb copy is restricted to in-frame clones and leaves out a portion. The table shows 300,000 to 500,000 clones, with approximately 91% occurring only once. The specimen comprised peripheral blood, sampled in a trial of Ad26.COV2.S vaccine versus placebo. Receptors were obtained from a person between 18 and 65 years old who received the Ad26.COV2.S COVID-19 vaccine or a placebo.

This clone came up a few times. V and J are TRBV7-2 and TRBJ2-1, with a possible D match to TRBD2 (6 bases). V was trimmed by 1 base and J by 4 bases, leaving 11 bases between them. The CDR3 consists of 15 residues. Looked up from germline, CDR1 is SGHTA and CDR2 is FQGNSA. The CDR3, as DNA: TGTGCCAGCAGCTTAGTGGCGGGGTCTTACAATGAGCAGTTCTTC. It is translated as CASSLVAGSYNEQFF.

The rearrangement uses TRBV4-1 and TRBJ1-1; no firm D call. The V end was cut by 3 bases, the J end by 0 bases, with 14 bases between. CDR1 is MGHRA, CDR2 YSYEKL, per germline. The CDR3 consists of 16 residues. The CDR3 protein is CASSQLLRRMNTEAFF. The CDR3 DNA sequence: TGCGCCAGCAGCCAGTTGTTACGGAGGATGAACACTGAAGCTTTCTTT.

The chain carries TRBV6-5 and TRBJ1-1; 10 positions match TRBD1. CDR1 MNHEY and CDR2 SVGAGI come from the germline V gene. This CDR3 is 14 amino acids long. The V segment lost 6 bases and the J segment 4 bases; nucleotides outside the gene matches: 5. The CDR3 coding sequence is TGTGCCAGCAGGAGACAGGGGGCTGGCACTGAAGCTTTCTTT. Its protein product is CASRRQGAGTEAFF.

The chain recombines TRBV19 with TRBJ1-5; D may be TRBD1 (6 bases). The germline V gene encodes CDR1 LNHDA and CDR2 SQIVND (reference sequence). The CDR3 spans 15 residues. V dropped 7 bases and J dropped 7 bases, with 20 bases sitting between them. The CDR3 DNA sequence: TGTGCCAGTAATTGGGGGGGCACAGGAACCCAGCCCCAGCATTTT. Its protein product is CASNWGGTGTQPQHF.

The chain carries TRBV7-9 and TRBJ1-3; no definite D call. V was pared by 3 bases and J by 4 bases, with 13 bases between. The CDR3 extends over 15 amino acids. Germline values: CDR1 SEHNR, CDR2 FQNEAQ (reference sequence). CDR3 bases: TGTGCCAGCAGCTTTGTACGGACGGGAGGAAACACCATATATTTT. Residues: CASSFVRTGGNTIYF.

About this clone: The same CDR3 also results from other DNA sequences found in this sample. This chain uses TRBV20-1 with TRBJ2-3; TRBD2 might be the D (5 bases). The germline V gene has CDR1 DFQATT and CDR2 SNEGSKA (reference sequence). The length of the CDR3 is 11 residues. The V end lost 5 bases, the J end lost 5 bases, and 8 bases lay between the germline ends. DNA of the CDR3: TGCAGTGCTCTTCGGGGAGATACGCAGTATTTT. Translating it yields CSALRGDTQYF.

The CDR3 protein is CASSLGDGEQYF. The CDR3, as DNA: TGTGCCAGCAGCTTAGGCGACGGGGAGCAGTACTTC. This chain uses TRBV7-8 with TRBJ2-7, with D uncertain. This CDR3 is built from 12 residues. Germline loops: CDR1 SGHVS, CDR2 FQNEAQ. Trimming removed 1 base from V and 7 bases from J, with 8 bases in between.

The chain recombines TRBV18 with TRBJ2-7, with D tentatively TRBD2 (7 bases). The ends were cut back, 0 bases at V and 4 bases at J, with 10 bases in the middle. The CDR3 loop spans 14 amino acids. The germline V gene has CDR1 KGHSH and CDR2 LQKENI. CDR3 in DNA: TGTGCCAGCTCACCACCCGGGGGGCATTACGAGCAGTACTTC. Translating gives CASSPPGGHYEQYF.

The gene calls are TRBV13 and TRBJ2-3, with TRBD2 as a possible D gene (5 bases). The CDR3 spans 12 residues. Germline assignment: CDR1 PRHDT and CDR2 FYEKMQ (reference sequence). V gave up 5 bases and J gave up 3 bases, with 6 bases separating them. The CDR3 protein is CASSPGTDTQYF. The CDR3 nucleotides are TGTGCCAGCAGCCCGGGGACAGATACGCAGTATTTT. Supplemented by reference TRBV13 and TRBJ2-3, the full variable domain reads AAGVIQSPRHLIKEKRETATLKCYPIPRHDTVYWYQQGPGQDPQFLISFYEKMQSDKGSIPDRFSAQQFSDYHSELNMSSLELGDSALYFCASSPGTDTQYFGPGTRLTVL.

This sequence joins TRBV7-9 and TRBJ1-6, with a weak D call TRBD1 (6 bases). Germline CDR1 and CDR2: SEHNR and FQNEAQ (reference sequence). This CDR3 is 14 amino acids long. V was cut by 3 bases and J by 10 bases, with 13 bases left in between. The CDR3 coding sequence is TGTGCCAGCAGCTTGGACAGTTCGGGATCACCCCTCCACTTT. Its translation: CASSLDSSGSPLHF.

The V gene is TRBV6-5, the J gene TRBJ2-1; 7 positions match TRBD2. CDR1 is MNHEY, CDR2 SVGAGI, per germline. Losses at the gene ends were 2 bases for V and 5 bases for J; bases not matched to a gene: 0. The CDR3 spans 13 residues. CDR3 nucleotide sequence: TGTGCCAGCAGTTACAGCGGGGACAATGAGCAGTTCTTC. Its translation: CASSYSGDNEQFF.

As regards this clone: Other DNA sequences in this specimen translate into the identical CDR3. The chain uses TRBV6-5 and TRBJ2-1, with TRBD2 matching over 15 bases. The germline V gene has CDR1 MNHEY and CDR2 SVGAGI. V lost 3 bases to trimming and J lost 7 bases; unmatched junction nucleotides: 4. The CDR3 spans 16 residues. CDR3 nucleotide sequence: TGTGCCAGCAGTTATTACGGGACTAGCGGGGGGAATGAGCAGTTCTTC. Residues: CASSYYGTSGGNEQFF.

The rearrangement joins TRBV11-2 to TRBJ1-3; the D is unclear. The germline V and J ends were trimmed by 5 bases and 0 bases, with 14 bases remaining between them. CDR1 is SGHAT and CDR2 is FQNNGV in the germline V gene. The CDR3 is 16 amino acids. The CDR3 bases are TGTGCCAGCAGCCTGGTGACGGCCCGCTCTGGAAACACCATATATTTT. Its translation: CASSLVTARSGNTIYF. The full variable domain, in which reference TRBV11-2 and TRBJ1-3 provide the parts outside the CDR3, is EAGVAQSPRYKIIEKRQSVAFWCNPISGHATLYWYQQILGQGPKLLIQFQNNGVVDDSQLPKDRFSAERLKGVDSTLKIQPAKLEDSAVYLCASSLVTARSGNTIYFGEGSWLTVV.

The CDR3 nucleotides are TGCGCCAGCAGCAAAGGGTATAGCTATGGCTACACCTTC. The encoded protein is CASSKGYSYGYTF. The V gene is TRBV5-1, the J gene TRBJ1-2; D unresolved. The CDR3 is 13 amino acids. CDR1 SGHRS and CDR2 YFSETQ come from the germline V gene. The V end lost 4 bases, the J end lost 4 bases, and 11 bases lay between the germline ends. The whole variable domain, filled in from reference TRBV5-1 and TRBJ1-2, reads KAGVTQTPRYLIKTRGQQVTLSCSPISGHRSVSWYQQTPGQGLQFLFEYFSETQRNKGNFPGRFSGRQFSNSRSEMNVSTLELGDSALYLCASSKGYSYGYTFGSGTRLTVV.

This clone was seen just once. This chain links TRBV6-4 with TRBJ2-2; 8 nucleotides line up with TRBD1. The V segment lost 4 bases and the J segment 5 bases; nucleotides outside the gene matches: 3. The CDR3 contains 14 residues. The germline CDR1 and CDR2 sequences are MRHNA and SNTAGT. The CDR3 is CASSGQGTTGELFF. CDR3 coding DNA: TGTGCCAGCAGTGGACAGGGGACGACCGGGGAGCTGTTTTTT.

This clone came up once. J is TRBJ1-1 and V is TRBV27; TRBD1 aligns across 8 bases. Germline V gene data show CDR1 as MNHEY and CDR2 as SMNVEV (reference sequence). V lost 6 bases and J lost 6; bases outside the gene matches: 15. The CDR3 runs 16 residues. The CDR3 DNA follows: TGTGCCAGCAGGGCTTATGTAGGACAGGGTTCCGCTGAAGCTTTCTTT. It encodes CASRAYVGQGSAEAFF.

V gene TRBV9 combines with J gene TRBJ2-5; 9 bases map to TRBD2. The V and J ends lost 0 bases and 5 bases, in that order; junction bases with no gene match: 5. Germline V gene sequence: CDR1 SGDLS, CDR2 YYNGEE. The CDR3 contains 15 residues. The chain's CDR3 is CASSVGGGGAETQYF. DNA for the CDR3: TGTGCCAGCAGCGTAGGAGGCGGGGGGGCCGAGACCCAGTACTTC.

This rearrangement joins TRBV19 to TRBJ1-6; D not certain. V lost 4 bases and J 7 bases, leaving 20 bases between the germline ends. CDR1 LNHDA and CDR2 SQIVND come from the germline V gene (reference sequence). There are 17 residues in the CDR3. The DNA of the CDR3 is TGTGCCAGTAGTAACCATATAGGTCGTTCGAGAAATTCACCCCTCCACTTT. Protein: CASSNHIGRSRNSPLHF.

CDR3 DNA sequence: TGTGCCAGTAGTATCGAAGGAGGGAGCGGGGGGGCAGCAGATACGCAGTATTTT. Protein sequence: CASSIEGGSGGAADTQYF. This sequence joins TRBV19 and TRBJ2-3; 10 bases match TRBD2. This CDR3 is 18 amino acids long. Germline V gives CDR1 LNHDA, CDR2 SQIVND (reference sequence). The J segment lost 4 bases and the V segment lost 3 bases, leaving 13 bases of the junction unmatched.